This TCR beta chain appears in the sequencing data of a study of CD8+ T cells in alopecia areata. About the study: At a dose of 5 to 10 mg twice daily, oral tofacitinib was given to treated patients. Tofacitinib was given for 6 to 18 months, then stopped for 6 months. Study findings and constraints: An increase in clonality over normal scalp was evident in lesional scalp, especially alopecia totalis/universalis.

Collected material from alopecia areata patients comprised lesional scalp punch biopsies and peripheral blood. Germline V lookup: CDR1 MNHEY, CDR2 SVGAGI. The junction had 4 bases not matched to a gene; V was cut back by 5 bases and J by 2 bases. The length of the CDR3 is 15 residues. In regard to this clone: Its antigen is unidentified.

Extracted RNA was reverse transcribed, and the resulting cDNA served as sequencing template. The data were produced by immunoSEQ multiplex PCR, yet TCRdb's version contains in-frame clones alone and is incomplete. The sample lists 140,000 to 150,000 clones; roughly 50% were seen once. The sample was CD4+ T cells sorted from blood, taken at week 0. J is TRBJ1-2 and V is TRBV6-5, with 11 bases identical to TRBD1. The clonotype comes from a human donor with alopecia areata. The CDR3 DNA follows: TGTGCCAGCAGTCGGACAGGGGGCGAAAACTATGGCTACACCTTC. Its protein is CASSRTGGENYGYTF.